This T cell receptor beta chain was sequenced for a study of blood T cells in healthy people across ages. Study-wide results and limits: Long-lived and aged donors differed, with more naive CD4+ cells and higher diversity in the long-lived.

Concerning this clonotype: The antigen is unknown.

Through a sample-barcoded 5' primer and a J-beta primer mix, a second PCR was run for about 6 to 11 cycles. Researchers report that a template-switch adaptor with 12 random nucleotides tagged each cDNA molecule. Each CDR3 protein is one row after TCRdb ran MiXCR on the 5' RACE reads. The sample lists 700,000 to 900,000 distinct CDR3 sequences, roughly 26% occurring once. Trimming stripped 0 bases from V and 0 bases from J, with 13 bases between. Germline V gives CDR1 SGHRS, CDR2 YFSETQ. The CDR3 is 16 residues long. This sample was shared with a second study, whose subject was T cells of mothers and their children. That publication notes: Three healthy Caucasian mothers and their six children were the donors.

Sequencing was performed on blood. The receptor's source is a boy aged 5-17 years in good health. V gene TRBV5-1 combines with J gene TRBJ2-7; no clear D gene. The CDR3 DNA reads TGCGCCAGCAGCTTGGGGGTGACGGCGTTCTCCTACGAGCAGTACTTC. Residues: CASSLGVTAFSYEQYF.